The entry below describes one T cell receptor beta chain. Antigen: not known. TCRdb re-analysed the reads in MiXCR, keeping a single row per CDR3 protein. Here the sample spans 750,000 to 900,000 distinct CDR3 sequences, roughly 29% being singletons. These data are taken from a study of T cell repertoires in cytomegalovirus infection. CDR3 length equals 15 residues. Per germline, CDR1 SEHNR and CDR2 FQNEAQ (reference sequence). Trimming removed 5 bases from V and 1 base from J; junction bases left unmatched: 6. This TCR was sampled from a human donor in good health (CMV status not recorded). Some clones in this sample may be carry-over from other donors' samples. The rearrangement links TRBV7-9 to TRBJ1-1; 8 bases line up with TRBD1. Material: cultured CD8+ T cells from PBMCs, obtained from culture after CMV antigen stimulation. For the CDR3, the DNA is TGTGCCAGCAGCAACTGGACAGGGCCGAACACTGAAGCTTTCTTT. Translated: CASSNWTGPNTEAFF. Using reference TRBV7-9 and TRBJ1-1 for the parts outside the CDR3, the full variable domain is DTGVSQNPRHKITKRGQNVTFRCDPISEHNRLYWYRQTLGQGPEFLTYFQNEAQLEKSRLLSDRFSAERPKGSFSTLEIQRTEQGDSAMYLCASSNWTGPNTEAFFGQGTRLTVV.